These T cell receptor beta chains were read from a single sample in a study of blood T cell repertoires in COVID-19. Clones were sequenced by immunoSEQ multiplex PCR, and TCRdb holds only the in-frame ones, with some missing. The table shows about 350,000 clones, with about nine tenths occurring only once. Sequencing used PBMCs or T cells enriched from blood (not recorded which). The receptors here all came from a woman in her twenties or thirties who had been exposed to COVID-19. Each CDR3 is given with its conserved first and last residue. The order of the fields is clone size, D gene, V gene, J gene, CDR3 protein, CDR3 DNA. The D gene is left open where the match is weak. A clone size is listed for some rows: how often the clone was seen (once, few, many), or a class if it is expanded.

.	.	TRBV7-3	TRBJ2-3	CASSFGTPGTDTQYF	TGTGCCAGCAGCTTCGGGACACCCGGCACAGATACGCAGTATTTT
.	TRBD1	TRBV29-1	TRBJ1-2	CSVERSGQGYGYTF	TGCAGCGTTGAGAGATCGGGACAGGGCTATGGCTACACCTTC
.	TRBD1	TRBV15	TRBJ2-7	CATSRDIGTGADLYEQYF	TGTGCCACCAGCAGAGATATAGGGACAGGGGCCGACCTCTACGAGCAGTACTTC
.	.	TRBV12-3/TRBV12-4	TRBJ1-6	CASSSDRRSPLHF	TGTGCCAGCAGTTCCGACAGGAGGTCACCCCTCCACTTT
.	TRBD1	TRBV5-1	TRBJ2-5	CASRETGPETQYF	TGCGCCAGCAGGGAGACAGGGCCAGAGACCCAGTACTTC
.	TRBD1	TRBV3-1/TRBV3-2	TRBJ1-1	CASSQDVVLGTGAEAFF	TGTGCCAGCAGCCAAGACGTAGTACTAGGGACAGGAGCTGAAGCTTTCTTT
.	TRBD1	TRBV7-8	TRBJ2-7	CASSGGQGYEQYF	TGTGCCAGCAGCGGCGGACAGGGGTACGAGCAGTACTTC
few	.	TRBV30	TRBJ1-4	CAWSVTRTTNEKLFF	TGTGCCTGGAGTGTAACCAGAACAACTAATGAAAAACTGTTTTTT
.	TRBD1	TRBV9	TRBJ2-3	CASSERGQGATDTQYF	TGTGCCAGCAGCGAGCGGGGACAGGGGGCCACAGATACGCAGTATTTT
.	.	TRBV18	TRBJ1-5	CASSPDSSADQPQHF	TGTGCCAGCTCACCCGACAGTTCGGCGGATCAGCCCCAGCATTTT
.	.	TRBV28	TRBJ2-1	CASSLLFGSYNEQFF	TGTGCCAGCAGTTTATTGTTCGGCTCCTACAATGAGCAGTTCTTC
.	.	TRBV19	TRBJ2-5	CASSINREETQYF	TGTGCCAGTAGTATAAACAGGGAAGAGACCCAGTACTTC
.	TRBD1	TRBV7-2	TRBJ1-2	CASSKGGASSDYGYTF	TGTGCCAGCAGCAAAGGGGGCGCGTCTTCGGACTATGGCTACACCTTC
.	.	TRBV11-2	TRBJ2-7	CASSLGRVSYEQYF	TGTGCCAGCAGCTTAGGCAGGGTTTCCTACGAGCAGTACTTC
few	TRBD1	TRBV13	TRBJ1-1	CASSLVITGTGGTEAFF	TGTGCCAGCAGCTTAGTAATTACCGGGACAGGGGGCACTGAAGCTTTCTTT
.	.	TRBV28	TRBJ1-2	CASSPDSSRNYGYTF	TGTGCCAGCAGCCCCGACAGTTCCCGTAACTATGGCTACACCTTC
.	TRBD1	TRBV6-5	TRBJ1-2	CASSYRDRIYGYTF	TGTGCCAGCAGTTACCGGGACAGGATTTATGGCTACACCTTC
.	.	TRBV30	TRBJ1-3	CAWKPGQTSGNTIYF	TGTGCCTGGAAGCCCGGACAGACGTCTGGAAACACCATATATTTT
.	.	TRBV6-5	TRBJ1-3	CASTAGWGNTIYF	TGTGCCAGCACAGCAGGGTGGGGAAACACCATATATTTT
once	.	TRBV20-1	TRBJ2-2	CSASWRSNTGELFF	TGCAGTGCTAGTTGGCGGAGCAACACCGGGGAGCTGTTTTTT
.	.	TRBV11-3	TRBJ1-1	CASRSAGRTEAFF	TGTGCCAGCAGGTCCGCAGGGCGGACTGAAGCTTTCTTT
.	TRBD1	TRBV27	TRBJ1-2	CASGPSDRVWGYTF	TGTGCCAGCGGACCAAGTGACAGGGTATGGGGCTACACCTTC
.	.	TRBV18	TRBJ1-5	CASSPAGDDSQPQHF	TGTGCCAGCTCACCTGCCGGGGATGATAGTCAGCCCCAGCATTTT
.	TRBD2	TRBV27	TRBJ2-1	CASRPPGLAGLNEQFF	TGTGCCAGCAGACCTCCGGGACTAGCGGGACTCAATGAGCAGTTCTTC
.	.	TRBV28	TRBJ1-1	CASSLSQGTTEAFF	TGTGCCAGCAGTTTAAGTCAGGGTACCACTGAAGCTTTCTTT
.	TRBD1	TRBV27	TRBJ1-5	CASSPLLTGGGNQPQHF	TGTGCCAGCAGTCCCCTCCTGACAGGGGGAGGCAATCAGCCCCAGCATTTT
once	TRBD2	TRBV7-2	TRBJ2-7	CASSREGLASYEQYF	TGTGCCAGCAGTAGAGAGGGACTAGCTAGTTACGAGCAGTACTTC
.	.	TRBV24-1	TRBJ2-1	CATSDSLAVEQFF	TGTGCCACCAGTGACTCGTTAGCGGTTGAGCAGTTCTTC
.	.	TRBV4-2	TRBJ2-6	CASSSLSGGANVLTF	TGTGCCAGCAGTTCCCTCTCGGGGGGGGCCAACGTCCTGACTTTC
.	TRBD2	TRBV5-1	TRBJ2-5	CASSLEPSGNVETQYF	TGCGCCAGCAGCTTGGAGCCTAGCGGGAATGTGGAGACCCAGTACTTC
.	.	TRBV27	TRBJ2-3	CASSLRPYTDTQYF	TGTGCCAGCAGTTTACGTCCCTACACAGATACGCAGTATTTT
.	TRBD1	TRBV3-1/TRBV3-2	TRBJ1-1	CASSQTGGERTEAFF	TGTGCCAGCAGCCAGACAGGGGGTGAGAGGACTGAAGCTTTCTTT
.	.	TRBV10-3	TRBJ1-2	CAVVRGGYGYTF	TGTGCCGTCGTCAGGGGCGGCTATGGCTACACCTTC
.	TRBD2	TRBV7-2	TRBJ2-7	CASSSRRTSGRASEQYF	TGTGCCAGCAGCTCTCGCCGGACTAGCGGGAGGGCCAGCGAGCAGTACTTC
.	.	TRBV15	TRBJ1-2	CATSRDRLSTNYGYTF	TGTGCCACCAGCAGAGACAGGCTTTCAACCAACTATGGCTACACCTTC
.	TRBD2	TRBV20-1	TRBJ2-7	CSASVSSGRGLYEQYF	TGCAGTGCTAGTGTTTCTAGCGGAAGGGGCTTATACGAGCAGTACTTC
.	.	TRBV12-3/TRBV12-4	TRBJ2-7	CASSFYSEQYF	TGTGCCAGCAGTTTTTATTCCGAGCAGTACTTC
.	.	TRBV18	TRBJ2-7	CASSDALGESSYEQYF	TGTGCCAGCTCGGATGCTCTAGGGGAAAGCTCCTACGAGCAGTACTTC
.	TRBD2	TRBV5-1	TRBJ2-7	CASRGLAGGAYEQYF	TGCGCCAGCAGGGGACTAGCGGGAGGCGCCTACGAGCAGTACTTC
.	.	TRBV5-1	TRBJ2-7	CASSLAGSGNEQYF	TGCGCCAGCAGCTTGGCGGGGTCGGGGAACGAGCAGTACTTC
.	TRBD2	TRBV7-9	TRBJ2-1	CASSLVSGRSGEQFF	TGTGCCAGCAGCTTAGTTAGCGGGAGATCGGGTGAGCAGTTCTTC
.	TRBD2	TRBV11-3	TRBJ2-7	CASSTDPTSGRFF	TGTGCCAGCAGCACCGACCCAACTAGCGGGCGTTTCTTC
.	.	TRBV18	TRBJ2-2	CASSPSPGAANTGELFF	TGTGCCAGCTCACCTAGCCCGGGAGCTGCGAACACCGGGGAGCTGTTTTTT
.	.	TRBV19	TRBJ2-7	CASSIGTFYEQYF	TGTGCCAGTAGTATCGGGACATTCTACGAGCAGTACTTC
once	TRBD1	TRBV11-2	TRBJ1-4	CASSARTGWNEKLFF	TGTGCCAGCAGCGCCCGGACAGGGTGGAATGAAAAACTGTTTTTT
.	TRBD2	TRBV7-3	TRBJ2-7	CASSLTASGSGEQYF	TGTGCCAGCAGCTTAACGGCTAGCGGGAGTGGCGAGCAGTACTTC
few	TRBD1	TRBV6-5	TRBJ1-2	CASRDTGVVGYTF	TGTGCCAGCAGGGACACAGGGGTCGTAGGCTACACCTTC
.	TRBD2	TRBV5-1	TRBJ2-1	CASSQTSGSGNEQFF	TGCGCCAGCAGCCAGACTAGCGGGAGTGGTAATGAGCAGTTCTTC
.	TRBD1	TRBV10-3	TRBJ2-7	CAISKLTGLDPYEQYF	TGTGCCATCAGTAAACTGACAGGGTTGGACCCCTACGAGCAGTACTTC
.	.	TRBV5-1	TRBJ1-4	CASSLAGGAANEKLFF	TGCGCCAGCAGCTTGGCCGGGGGGGCGGCTAATGAAAAACTGTTTTTT
once	TRBD2	TRBV7-9	TRBJ2-7	CASSRSGKLYEQYF	TGTGCCAGCAGCAGGAGCGGGAAGCTCTACGAGCAGTACTTC
.	TRBD1	TRBV5-1	TRBJ1-1	CASSPGQGGTEAFF	TGCGCCAGCAGCCCCGGACAGGGCGGCACTGAAGCTTTCTTT
.	TRBD1	TRBV28	TRBJ1-5	CASSVRNRGLPGQPQHF	TGTGCCAGCAGCGTTAGGAACAGGGGGCTGCCGGGGCAGCCCCAGCATTTT
.	.	TRBV7-3	TRBJ1-2	CASSLRVVWERDIGYTF	TGTGCCAGCAGCTTACGGGTAGTCTGGGAGAGGGACATAGGCTACACCTTC
.	TRBD2	TRBV6-5	TRBJ2-1	CASSLRAGGPHEQFF	TGTGCCAGCAGCCTACGAGCGGGAGGGCCGCATGAGCAGTTCTTC